This T cell receptor (beta chain) was documented in a study of T cells in Graves' hyperthyroidism and ophthalmopathy. This clonotype was observed many times. Its specificity is not known. Amplified regions were TCR beta CDR3 sequences from RNA transcripts. HTBI primers were the set used in a first-round RT-PCR of the TCR CDR3. TCRdb independently ran MiXCR on the multiplex PCR reads; one entry per CDR3 protein. The sample has about 260,000 distinct CDR3 sequences, 20% to 25% seen once; the top ten hold roughly 60%. The study, taken as a whole, reports: In simple terms, a model built on 13 V-J features told ophthalmopathy apart from stable hyperthyroidism.

Exclusions: uncontrolled infection, other autoimmune disease, pregnancy, lactation. The PBMCs were taken from about 9.7 ml of fresh peripheral blood. The CDR3 runs to 14 residues. Trimming stripped 0 bases from V and 1 base from J, with 6 bases between. Germline V gives CDR1 SGHTA, CDR2 FQGTGA. Sample: blood. The receptor's source is a man aged 25 to 40 with Graves' ophthalmopathy. The rearrangement uses TRBV7-3 and TRBJ1-1; D gene ambiguous. The CDR3 protein is CASSLTPSNTEAFF. Here the CDR3 DNA reads TGTGCCAGCAGCTTAACCCCTTCGAACACTGAAGCTTTCTTT.